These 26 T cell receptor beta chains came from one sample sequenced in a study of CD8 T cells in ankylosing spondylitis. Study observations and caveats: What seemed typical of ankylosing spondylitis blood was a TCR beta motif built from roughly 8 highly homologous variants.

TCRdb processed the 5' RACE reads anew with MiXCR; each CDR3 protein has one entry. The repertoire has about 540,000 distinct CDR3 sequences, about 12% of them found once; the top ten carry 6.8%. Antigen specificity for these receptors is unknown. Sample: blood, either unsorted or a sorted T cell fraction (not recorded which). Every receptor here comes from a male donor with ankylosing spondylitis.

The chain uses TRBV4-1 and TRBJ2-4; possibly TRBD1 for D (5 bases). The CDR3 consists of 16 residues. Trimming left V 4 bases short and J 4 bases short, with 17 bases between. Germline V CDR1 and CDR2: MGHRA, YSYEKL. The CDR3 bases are TGCGCCAGCAGCCCTCGGGCAGGGCCGATGAAAAACATTCAGTACTTC. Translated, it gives CASSPRAGPMKNIQYF.

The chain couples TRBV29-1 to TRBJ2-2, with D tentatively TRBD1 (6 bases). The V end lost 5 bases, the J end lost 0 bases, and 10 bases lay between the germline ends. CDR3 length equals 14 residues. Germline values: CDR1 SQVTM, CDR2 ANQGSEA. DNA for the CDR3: TGCAGCGTTCTAGGGGGACCGAACACCGGGGAGCTGTTTTTT. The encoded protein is CSVLGGPNTGELFF.

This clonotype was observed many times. The CDR3 loop is CSAIGLAGVGETQYF. The CDR3 DNA is TGCAGTGCCATAGGACTAGCGGGAGTGGGAGAGACCCAGTACTTC. The rearrangement joins TRBV20-1 to TRBJ2-5; 13 bases fit TRBD2. Trimming at V came to 6 bases and at J to 4 bases, leaving 8 bases not matched to a gene. Germline CDR1 DFQATT, CDR2 SNEGSKA (reference sequence). This CDR3 is built from 15 residues.

CDR3 loop: CSARSRDRGLSYEQYF. The DNA of the CDR3 is TGCAGTGCTAGAAGCCGGGACAGGGGATTGTCCTACGAGCAGTACTTC. The rearrangement uses TRBV20-1 and TRBJ2-7; the match to TRBD1 covers 10 bases. The CDR3 is 16 amino acids. The germline gives CDR1 DFQATT, CDR2 SNEGSKA (reference sequence). The ends lost 2 bases at V and 1 base at J; junction bases unmatched: 8.

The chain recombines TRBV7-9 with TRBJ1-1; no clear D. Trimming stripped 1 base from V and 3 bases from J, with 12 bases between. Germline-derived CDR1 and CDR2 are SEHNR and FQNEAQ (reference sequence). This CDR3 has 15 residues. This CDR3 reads CASSLVRDDHTEAFF. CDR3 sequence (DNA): TGTGCCAGCAGCTTAGTTAGGGATGACCACACTGAAGCTTTCTTT.

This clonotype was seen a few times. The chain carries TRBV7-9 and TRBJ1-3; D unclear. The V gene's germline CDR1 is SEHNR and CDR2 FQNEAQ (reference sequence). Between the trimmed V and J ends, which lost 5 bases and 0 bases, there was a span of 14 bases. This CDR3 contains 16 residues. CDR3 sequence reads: CASSTHTESSGNTIYF. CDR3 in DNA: TGTGCCAGCAGCACCCACACAGAGAGCTCTGGAAACACCATATATTTT.

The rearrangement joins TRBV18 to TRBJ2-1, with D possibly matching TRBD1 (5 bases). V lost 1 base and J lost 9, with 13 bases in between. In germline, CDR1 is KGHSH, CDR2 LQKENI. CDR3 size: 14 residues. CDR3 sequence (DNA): TGTGCCAGCTCACCACTAACCCTAGACAGTGAGCAGTTCTTC. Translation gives CASSPLTLDSEQFF.

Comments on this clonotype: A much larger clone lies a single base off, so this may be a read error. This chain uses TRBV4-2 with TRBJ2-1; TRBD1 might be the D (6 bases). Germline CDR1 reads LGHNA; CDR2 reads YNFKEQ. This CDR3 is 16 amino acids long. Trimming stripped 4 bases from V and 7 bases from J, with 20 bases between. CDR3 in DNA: TGTGCCAGCAGCCCCGCAGGGGATTTCCTCGGGAATGAGCAGTTCTTC. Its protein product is CASSPAGDFLGNEQFF.

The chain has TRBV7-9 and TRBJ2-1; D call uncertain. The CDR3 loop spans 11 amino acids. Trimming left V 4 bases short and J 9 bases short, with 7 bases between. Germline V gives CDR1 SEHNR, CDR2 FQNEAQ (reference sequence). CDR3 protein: CASSSGFEQFF. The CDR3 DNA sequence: TGTGCCAGCAGCTCCGGGTTTGAGCAGTTCTTC.

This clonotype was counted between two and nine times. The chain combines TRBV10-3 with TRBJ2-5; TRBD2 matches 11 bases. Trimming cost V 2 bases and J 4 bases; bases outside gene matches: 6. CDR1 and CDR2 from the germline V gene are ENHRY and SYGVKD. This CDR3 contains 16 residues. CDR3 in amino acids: CAISERASGRRETQYF. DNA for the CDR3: TGTGCCATCAGTGAGAGGGCTAGCGGGAGGCGAGAGACCCAGTACTTC.

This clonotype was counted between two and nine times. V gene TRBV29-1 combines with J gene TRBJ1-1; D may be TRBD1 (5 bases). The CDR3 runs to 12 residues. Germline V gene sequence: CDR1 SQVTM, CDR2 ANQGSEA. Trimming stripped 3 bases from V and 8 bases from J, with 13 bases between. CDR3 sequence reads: CSVDLGGGEAFF. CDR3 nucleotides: TGCAGCGTTGACCTGGGGGGGGGAGAAGCTTTCTTT.

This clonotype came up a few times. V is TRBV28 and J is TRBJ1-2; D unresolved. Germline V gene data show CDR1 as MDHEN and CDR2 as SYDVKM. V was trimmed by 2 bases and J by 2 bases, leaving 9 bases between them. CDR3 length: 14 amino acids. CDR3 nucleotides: TGTGCCAGCAGTTTACCCACACCGAACTATGGCTACACCTTC. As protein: CASSLPTPNYGYTF.

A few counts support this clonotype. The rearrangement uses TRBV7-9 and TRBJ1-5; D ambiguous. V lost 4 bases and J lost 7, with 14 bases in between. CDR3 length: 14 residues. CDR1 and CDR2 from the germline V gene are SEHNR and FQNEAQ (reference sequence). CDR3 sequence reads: CASSSGQSTQPQHF. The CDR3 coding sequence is TGTGCCAGCAGCTCCGGGCAGAGCACGCAGCCCCAGCATTTT.

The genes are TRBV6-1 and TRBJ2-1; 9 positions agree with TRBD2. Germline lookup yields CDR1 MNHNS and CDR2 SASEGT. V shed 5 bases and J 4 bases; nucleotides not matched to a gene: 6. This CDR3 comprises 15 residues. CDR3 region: CASSTTSGLYNEQFF. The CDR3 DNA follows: TGTGCCAGCAGTACGACTAGCGGACTATACAATGAGCAGTTCTTC.

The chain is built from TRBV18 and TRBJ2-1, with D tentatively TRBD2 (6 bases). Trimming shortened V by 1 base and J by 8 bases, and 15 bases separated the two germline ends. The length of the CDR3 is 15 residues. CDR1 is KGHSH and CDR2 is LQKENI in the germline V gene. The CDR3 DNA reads TGTGCCAGCTCACCACTACGCGGGACTTCTGATGAGCAGTTCTTC. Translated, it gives CASSPLRGTSDEQFF.

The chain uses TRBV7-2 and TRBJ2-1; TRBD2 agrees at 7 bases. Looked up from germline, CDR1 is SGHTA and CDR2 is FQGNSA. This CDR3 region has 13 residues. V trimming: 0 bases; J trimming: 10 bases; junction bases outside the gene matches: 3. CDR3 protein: CASSLATGGEQFF. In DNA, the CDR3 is TGTGCCAGCAGCTTAGCGACGGGGGGAGAGCAGTTCTTC.

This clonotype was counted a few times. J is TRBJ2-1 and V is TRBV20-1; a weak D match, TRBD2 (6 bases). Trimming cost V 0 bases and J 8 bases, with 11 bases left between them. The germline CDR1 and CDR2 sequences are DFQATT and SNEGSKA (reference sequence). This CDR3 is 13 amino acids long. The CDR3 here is CSARDSTGDEQFF. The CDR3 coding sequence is TGCAGTGCTAGAGACTCAACGGGAGATGAGCAGTTCTTC.

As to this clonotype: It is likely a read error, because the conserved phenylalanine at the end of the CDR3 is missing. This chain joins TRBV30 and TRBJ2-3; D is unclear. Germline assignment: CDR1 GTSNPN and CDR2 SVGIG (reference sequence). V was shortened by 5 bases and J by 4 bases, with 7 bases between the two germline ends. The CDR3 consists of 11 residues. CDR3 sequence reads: CAWAPADTQYL. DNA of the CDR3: TGTGCCTGGGCCCCGGCAGATACGCAGTATTTA.

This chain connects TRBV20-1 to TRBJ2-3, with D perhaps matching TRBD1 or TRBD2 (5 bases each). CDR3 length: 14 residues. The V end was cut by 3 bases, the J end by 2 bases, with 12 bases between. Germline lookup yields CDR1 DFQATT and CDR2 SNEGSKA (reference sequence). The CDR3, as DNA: TGCAGTGCTAGGCCCGGGACGATCACAGATACGCAGTATTTT. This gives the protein CSARPGTITDTQYF.

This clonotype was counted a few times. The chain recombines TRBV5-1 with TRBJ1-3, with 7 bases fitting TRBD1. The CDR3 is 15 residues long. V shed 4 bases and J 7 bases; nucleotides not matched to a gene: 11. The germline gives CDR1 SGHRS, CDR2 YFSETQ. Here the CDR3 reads CASSQRAGGSNTIYF. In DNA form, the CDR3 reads TGCGCCAGCAGCCAAAGGGCAGGGGGGAGTAACACCATATATTTT.

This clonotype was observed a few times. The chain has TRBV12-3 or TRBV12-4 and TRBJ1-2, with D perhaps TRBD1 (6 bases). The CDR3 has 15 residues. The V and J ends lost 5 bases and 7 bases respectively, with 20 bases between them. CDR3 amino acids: CASSTGPRDISGYTF. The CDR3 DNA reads TGTGCCAGCAGTACAGGGCCCCGGGACATCTCTGGCTACACCTTC.

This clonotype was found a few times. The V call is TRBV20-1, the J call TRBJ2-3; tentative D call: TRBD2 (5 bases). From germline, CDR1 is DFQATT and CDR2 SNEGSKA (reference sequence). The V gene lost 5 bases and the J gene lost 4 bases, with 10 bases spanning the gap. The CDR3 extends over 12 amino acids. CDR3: CSASRGADTQYF. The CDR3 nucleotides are TGCAGTGCTTCCCGGGGAGCAGATACGCAGTATTTT.

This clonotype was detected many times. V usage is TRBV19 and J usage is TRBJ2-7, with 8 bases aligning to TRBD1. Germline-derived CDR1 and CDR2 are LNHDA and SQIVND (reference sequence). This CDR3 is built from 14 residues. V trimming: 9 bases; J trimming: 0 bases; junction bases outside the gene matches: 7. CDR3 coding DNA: TGTGCCAGCAATGACAGGGGTCACTCCTACGAGCAGTACTTC. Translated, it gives CASNDRGHSYEQYF. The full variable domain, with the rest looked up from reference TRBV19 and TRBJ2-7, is DGGITQSPKYLFRKEGQNVTLSCEQNLNHDAMYWYRQDPGQGLRLIYYSQIVNDFQKGDIAEGYSVSREKKESFPLTVTSAQKNPTAFYLCASNDRGHSYEQYFGPGTRLTVT.

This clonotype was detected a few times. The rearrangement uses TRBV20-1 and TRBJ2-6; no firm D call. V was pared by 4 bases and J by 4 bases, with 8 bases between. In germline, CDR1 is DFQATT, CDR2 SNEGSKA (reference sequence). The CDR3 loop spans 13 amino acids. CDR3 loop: CSATMVGANVLTF. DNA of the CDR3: TGCAGTGCTACCATGGTCGGGGCCAACGTCCTGACTTTC.

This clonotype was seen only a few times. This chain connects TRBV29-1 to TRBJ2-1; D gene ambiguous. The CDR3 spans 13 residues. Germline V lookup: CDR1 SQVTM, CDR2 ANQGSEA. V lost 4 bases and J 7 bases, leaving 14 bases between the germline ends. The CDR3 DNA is TGCAGCGTTGGAGTCGACGCAATTAATGAGCAGTTCTTC. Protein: CSVGVDAINEQFF.

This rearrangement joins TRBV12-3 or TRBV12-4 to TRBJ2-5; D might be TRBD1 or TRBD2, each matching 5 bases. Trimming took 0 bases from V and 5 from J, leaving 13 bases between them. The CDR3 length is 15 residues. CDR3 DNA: TGTGCCAGCAGTTTAGCGGACGACTGGGGGGAGACCCAGTACTTC. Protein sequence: CASSLADDWGETQYF.